The 23 T cell receptor beta chains below come from one sample, sequenced in a study of T cells expressing NK-cell markers. TCRdb reanalyzed the 5' RACE reads, giving one entry per CDR3 protein sequence and no DNA. This sample contains some 460,000 distinct CDR3 sequences. Material: blood T cells: a sorted CD56 or NKG2C T cell subset, CD4+ or CD8+ T cells, or bulk PBMC T cells (not recorded which). These receptor sequences come from a woman between 50 and 59 years old in good health.

The chain combines TRBV6-1 with TRBJ2-7; the TCRdb D gene call, TRBD1, has no DNA to confirm it. Germline CDR1 is MNHNS and CDR2 is SASEGT. The CDR3 spans 18 residues. This chain's CDR3 is CASSPPGQGALVSYEQYF.

The chain uses TRBV7-9 and TRBJ2-5; TCRdb designates TRBD1, a call that cannot be tested without DNA. This CDR3 region has 15 residues. Per the germline V gene, CDR1 is SEHNR and CDR2 is FQNEAQ (reference sequence). The chain's CDR3 is CASAGGTGGQETQYF.

The chain uses TRBV5-1 and TRBJ2-2; TCRdb selects TRBD2, and the lack of DNA leaves this call unchecked. The CDR3 has 18 residues. Germline loops: CDR1 SGHRS, CDR2 YFSETQ. This chain's CDR3 is CASSLAGRLAGSSGELFF.

The chain uses TRBV11-3 and TRBJ2-1; absent DNA, TCRdb's TRBD1 call cannot be checked. Germline CDR1 SGHNT, CDR2 YENEEA. The CDR3 has 15 amino acids. CDR3: CASSPQRGWGNEQFF.

The gene calls are TRBV27 and TRBJ2-1; the TCRdb call, TRBD1, lacks DNA for checking. The CDR3 consists of 12 residues. CDR1 is MNHEY, CDR2 SMNVEV, per germline (reference sequence). The CDR3 protein is CASFPGVGEQFF.

The chain joins TRBV4-1 to TRBJ2-1; TCRdb selects TRBD2, and the lack of DNA leaves this call unchecked. CDR1 is MGHRA, CDR2 YSYEKL, per germline. This CDR3 contains 11 residues. The CDR3 spells CASATRNEQFF.

The chain joins TRBV11-3 to TRBJ1-4. This CDR3 region has 15 residues. Germline V lookup: CDR1 SGHNT, CDR2 YENEEA. The CDR3: CASSLSWATNEKLFF.

CDR3 region: CASSTAGQANYEQYF. The chain couples TRBV18 to TRBJ2-7; TCRdb proposes TRBD1, but this gene call is untestable without DNA. Germline V gene sequence: CDR1 KGHSH, CDR2 LQKENI. The CDR3 length is 15 residues.

The rearrangement uses TRBV9 and TRBJ2-7. Germline CDR1 and CDR2: SGDLS and YYNGEE. This CDR3 has 13 residues. The CDR3 sequence: CASSVDTVREQYF.

This sequence joins TRBV20-1 and TRBJ1-1; TCRdb returns TRBD1, unconfirmable since there is no DNA. Per germline, CDR1 DFQATT and CDR2 SNEGSKA (reference sequence). This CDR3 contains 13 residues. The CDR3 protein is CSAGTGGFMEAFF.

The rearrangement links TRBV9 to TRBJ2-1; the D call from TCRdb, TRBD2, cannot be confirmed without DNA. This CDR3 is 13 amino acids long. Germline values: CDR1 SGDLS, CDR2 YYNGEE. The CDR3 sequence is CASSVAGGGEQFF.

The chain uses TRBV20-1 and TRBJ1-2; TCRdb picks TRBD1, but there is no DNA to check that call. This CDR3 comprises 13 residues. Germline loops: CDR1 DFQATT, CDR2 SNEGSKA (reference sequence). CDR3 in amino acids: CSAVPGTRDGYTF.

The chain joins TRBV5-1 to TRBJ2-3; the D call of TRBD2 rests on TCRdb alone, since no DNA is present to check it. The CDR3 is 16 residues long. CDR1 and CDR2 from the germline V gene are SGHRS and YFSETQ. The CDR3 spells CASSLDPGRVTDTQYF.

The chain recombines TRBV4-2 with TRBJ2-3; the TCRdb D gene call, TRBD1, has no DNA to confirm it. From germline, CDR1 is LGHNA and CDR2 YNFKEQ. There are 17 residues in the CDR3. This CDR3 reads CASSQGSGGGSTDTQYF.

The CDR3 sequence: CASRESGRVQDTQYF. The V call is TRBV12-3 or TRBV12-4, the J call TRBJ2-3; TCRdb outputs TRBD2, but without DNA this stays unchecked. The CDR3 sequence is 15 residues long.

This chain joins TRBV16 and TRBJ1-5; TCRdb selects TRBD1, and the lack of DNA leaves this call unchecked. This CDR3 region has 15 residues. The germline V gene has CDR1 KGHSY and CDR2 FQNENV. This CDR3 is CASSPQEGQGQPQHF. The full variable domain, in which reference TRBV16 and TRBJ1-5 provide the parts outside the CDR3, is GEEVAQTPKHLVRGEGQKAKLYCAPIKGHSYVFWYQQVLKNEFKFLISFQNENVFDETGMPKERFSAKCLPNSPCSLEIQATKLEDSAVYFCASSPQEGQGQPQHFGDGTRLSIL.

J is TRBJ1-2 and V is TRBV20-1; without DNA, the TCRdb call of TRBD1 cannot be checked. This CDR3 has 13 amino acids. Germline values: CDR1 DFQATT, CDR2 SNEGSKA (reference sequence). CDR3 residues: CSARTQGVGGYTF.

The chain recombines TRBV5-1 with TRBJ2-2; no DNA is available, so the TRBD2 call from TCRdb remains unchecked. In germline, CDR1 is SGHRS, CDR2 YFSETQ. This CDR3 comprises 15 residues. The CDR3 protein is CASSSTGTSKGELFF.

The chain is built from TRBV2 and TRBJ2-3; no DNA is available, so the TRBD1 call from TCRdb remains unchecked. Germline loops: CDR1 SNHLY, CDR2 FYNNEI. CDR3 length: 16 amino acids. CDR3 region: CASSEAGTLSTDTQYF.

J is TRBJ2-2 and V is TRBV5-1. The CDR3 length is 16 residues. CDR1 is SGHRS and CDR2 is YFSETQ in the germline V gene. The CDR3 loop reads CASSLASRANTGELFF. Complete variable domain (other parts from reference TRBV5-1 and TRBJ2-2): KAGVTQTPRYLIKTRGQQVTLSCSPISGHRSVSWYQQTPGQGLQFLFEYFSETQRNKGNFPGRFSGRQFSNSRSEMNVSTLELGDSALYLCASSLASRANTGELFFGEGSRLTVL.

The gene calls are TRBV12-3 or TRBV12-4 and TRBJ1-5; TCRdb selects TRBD1, and the lack of DNA leaves this call unchecked. This CDR3 is 15 amino acids long. CDR3 region: CASSPGQGKNQPQHF.

The chain joins TRBV5-1 to TRBJ2-7. This CDR3 is 14 amino acids long. The germline gives CDR1 SGHRS, CDR2 YFSETQ. CDR3 in amino acids: CASSLTPGPYEQYF. Together with reference TRBV5-1 and TRBJ2-7, the CDR3 gives the full variable domain: KAGVTQTPRYLIKTRGQQVTLSCSPISGHRSVSWYQQTPGQGLQFLFEYFSETQRNKGNFPGRFSGRQFSNSRSEMNVSTLELGDSALYLCASSLTPGPYEQYFGPGTRLTVT.

The chain has TRBV3-1 and TRBJ2-1. Germline V gives CDR1 LGHDT, CDR2 YNNKEL (reference sequence). This CDR3 has 15 residues. CDR3 sequence reads: CASSQGPRVHNEQFF.